The clone carrying this T cell receptor (beta chain) occurred a few times. The sample originates from a study of early T cells in non-severe SARS-CoV-2 infection. Individual cDNA molecules received unique molecular identifiers. MiXCR was run by TCRdb on the 5' RACE reads, yielding one entry per CDR3 protein. Of 74,000 or so distinct CDR3 sequences detected, 11% appear once; the ten largest clones hold about 4.1%. Germline CDR1 and CDR2: MNHEY and SVGEGT. The CDR3 runs to 16 residues. Trimming removed 0 bases from V and 0 bases from J, with 12 bases in between. This clonotype was sampled from an adult who was a healthcare worker with PCR-confirmed SARS-CoV-2 infection or an uninfected control (not recorded which). The sample was whole blood. This rearrangement joins TRBV6-2 or TRBV6-3 to TRBJ2-7; D not resolved. CDR3 amino acids: CASSYSSDLSSYEQYF. The CDR3 nucleotides are TGTGCCAGCAGTTACTCGAGTGACTTATCCTCCTACGAGCAGTACTTC.